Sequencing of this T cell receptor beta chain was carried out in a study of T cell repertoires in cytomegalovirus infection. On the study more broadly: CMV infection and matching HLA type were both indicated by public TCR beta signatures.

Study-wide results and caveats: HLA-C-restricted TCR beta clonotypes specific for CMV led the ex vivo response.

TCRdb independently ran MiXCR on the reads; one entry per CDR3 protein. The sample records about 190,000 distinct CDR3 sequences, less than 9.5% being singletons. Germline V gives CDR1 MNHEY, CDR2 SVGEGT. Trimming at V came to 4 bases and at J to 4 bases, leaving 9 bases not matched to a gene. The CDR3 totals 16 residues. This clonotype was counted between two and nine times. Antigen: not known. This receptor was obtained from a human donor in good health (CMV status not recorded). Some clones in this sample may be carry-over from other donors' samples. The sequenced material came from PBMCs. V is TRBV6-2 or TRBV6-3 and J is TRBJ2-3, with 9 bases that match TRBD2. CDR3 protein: CASSLLAGDPADTQYF. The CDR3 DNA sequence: TGTGCCAGCAGTTTGTTAGCGGGAGACCCCGCAGATACGCAGTATTTT.